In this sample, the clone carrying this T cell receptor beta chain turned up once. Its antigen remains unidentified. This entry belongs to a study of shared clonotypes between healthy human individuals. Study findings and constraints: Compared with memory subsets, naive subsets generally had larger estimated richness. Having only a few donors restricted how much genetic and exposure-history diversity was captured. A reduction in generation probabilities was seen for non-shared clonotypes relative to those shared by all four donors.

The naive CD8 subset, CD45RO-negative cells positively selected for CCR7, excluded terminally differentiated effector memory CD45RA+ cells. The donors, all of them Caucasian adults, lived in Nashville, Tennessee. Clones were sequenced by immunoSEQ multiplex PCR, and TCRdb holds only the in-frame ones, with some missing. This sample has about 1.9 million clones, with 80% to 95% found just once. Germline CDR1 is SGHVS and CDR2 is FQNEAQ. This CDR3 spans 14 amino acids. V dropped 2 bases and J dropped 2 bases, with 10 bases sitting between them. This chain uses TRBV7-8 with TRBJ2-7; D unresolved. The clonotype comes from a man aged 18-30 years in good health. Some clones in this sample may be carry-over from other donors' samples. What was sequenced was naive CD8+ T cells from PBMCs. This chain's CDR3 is CASSLYLGPYEQYF. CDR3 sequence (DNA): TGTGCCAGCAGCTTATATTTAGGGCCCTACGAGCAGTACTTC. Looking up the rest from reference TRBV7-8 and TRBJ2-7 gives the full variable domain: GAGVSQSPRYKVAKRGQDVALRCDPISGHVSLFWYQQALGQGPEFLTYFQNEAQLDKSGLPSDRFFAERPEGSVSTLKIQRTQQEDSAVYLCASSLYLGPYEQYFGPGTRLTVT.